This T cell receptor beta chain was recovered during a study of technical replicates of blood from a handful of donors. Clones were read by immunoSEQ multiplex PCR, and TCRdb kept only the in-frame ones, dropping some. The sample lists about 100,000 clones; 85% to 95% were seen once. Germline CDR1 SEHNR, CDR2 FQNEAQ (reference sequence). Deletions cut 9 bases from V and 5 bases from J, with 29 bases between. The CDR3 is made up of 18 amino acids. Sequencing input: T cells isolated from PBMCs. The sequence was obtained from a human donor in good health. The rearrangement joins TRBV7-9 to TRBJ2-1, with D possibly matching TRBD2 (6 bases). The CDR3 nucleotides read TGTGCCAGTATCGGGGGTAGCGAGTTAAGAGCCTTAAACAATGAGCAGTTCTTC. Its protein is CASIGGSELRALNNEQFF.